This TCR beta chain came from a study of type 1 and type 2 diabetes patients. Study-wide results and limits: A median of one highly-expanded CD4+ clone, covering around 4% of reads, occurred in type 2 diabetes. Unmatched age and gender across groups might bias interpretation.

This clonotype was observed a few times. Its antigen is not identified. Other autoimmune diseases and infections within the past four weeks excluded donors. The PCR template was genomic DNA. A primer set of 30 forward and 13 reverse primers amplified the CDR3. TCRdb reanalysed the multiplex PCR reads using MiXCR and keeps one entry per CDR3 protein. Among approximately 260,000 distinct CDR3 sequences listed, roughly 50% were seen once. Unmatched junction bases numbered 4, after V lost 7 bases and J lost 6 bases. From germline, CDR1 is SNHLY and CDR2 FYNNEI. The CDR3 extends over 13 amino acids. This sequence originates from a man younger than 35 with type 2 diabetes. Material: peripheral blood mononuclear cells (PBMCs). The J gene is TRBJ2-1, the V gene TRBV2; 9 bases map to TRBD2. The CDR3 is CASTASGVNEQFF. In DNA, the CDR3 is TGTGCCAGCACAGCTAGCGGGGTCAATGAGCAGTTCTTC.